The entry below describes one T cell receptor beta chain. This record belongs to a study of blood T cell repertoires in COVID-19. Overall study context: Sources were T cells, B-cell-depleted T cells, or PBMCs; the material itself was cDNA or gDNA.

The CDR3 covers 16 residues. Germline CDR1 MNHEY, CDR2 SVGAGI. Trimming cost V 2 bases and J 2 bases; bases outside gene matches: 5. Clones were sequenced by immunoSEQ multiplex PCR, and TCRdb holds only the in-frame ones, with some missing. The sample yields 70,000 or so clones, around 78% seen once. The chain couples TRBV6-5 to TRBJ2-2, with 7 bases aligning to TRBD2. The clonotype comes from a human donor in a cohort sampled during active COVID-19. The sample comprised peripheral blood. This chain's CDR3 is CASSYRSGANTGELFF. CDR3 DNA: TGTGCCAGCAGTTACCGAAGCGGGGCCAACACCGGGGAGCTGTTTTTT.